The rows below give T cell receptor beta chains drawn from one sample of a study of shared clonotypes between healthy human individuals. Sequencing used immunoSEQ multiplex PCR; TCRdb keeps in-frame clones, though not all of them. The sample records about 530,000 clones, around 96% being singletons. The specimen was naive CD4+ T cells sorted from blood. These receptor sequences come from a woman aged 30 to 39 in good health. The CDR3 runs from the conserved cysteine through the conserved F or W. D genes are given only for firm matches. A clone size is listed for some rows: how often the clone was seen (once, few, many), or a class if it is expanded.

v_call	d_call	j_call	clone_size	cdr3_nt	cdr3_aa
TRBV28	-	TRBJ2-3	-	TGTGCCAGCCCCCCAGAGGAGACAACCGTCCCAGATACGCAGTATTTT	CASPPEETTVPDTQYF
TRBV7-2	TRBD2	TRBJ2-3	once	TGTGCCAGCAGCCCATGGAGCAACATAGCGGGACTCACAGATACGCAGTATTTT	CASSPWSNIAGLTDTQYF
TRBV15	-	TRBJ2-7	-	TGTGCCACCAGCAGAGTTTTTGGGGAGACCTACGAGCAGTACTTC	CATSRVFGETYEQYF
TRBV21-1	-	TRBJ2-7	once	TGTGCCCCCGACAGGACTTACGAGCAGTACTTC	CAPDRTYEQYF
TRBV19	-	TRBJ2-1	-	TGTGCCAGTAGTCCATGGGGGGAGGACAGGTCAAATGAGCAGTTCTTC	CASSPWGEDRSNEQFF
TRBV4-1	-	TRBJ2-7	-	TGCGCCAGCAGCCAGGGCTTCTCGGAAAGCTCCTACGAGCAGTACTTC	CASSQGFSESSYEQYF
TRBV7-9	TRBD1	TRBJ1-6	-	TGTGCCAGCAGCCCCCTGGGGGACAGGGACGCGTCACCCCTCCACTTT	CASSPLGDRDASPLHF
TRBV5-1	-	TRBJ2-2	-	TGCGCCAGCAGCTCCTCTGGAAATACCGGGGAGCTGTTTTTT	CASSSSGNTGELFF
TRBV6-6	-	TRBJ2-7	-	TGTGCCAGCAGTCCCGGGACGGAACCCTCCGAGCAGTACTTC	CASSPGTEPSEQYF
TRBV6-5	-	TRBJ1-1	-	TGTGCCAGCACCCCCGTGGGGGGCGGTGACACTGAAGCTTTCTTT	CASTPVGGGDTEAFF
TRBV6-1	-	TRBJ1-4	-	TGTGCCAGCAGTGGATTACTGAAACTTAATGAAAAACTGTTTTTT	CASSGLLKLNEKLFF
TRBV14	TRBD2	TRBJ2-2	-	TGTGCCAGCAGCCGACTAGCGGGACACGGGGAGCTGTTTTTT	CASSRLAGHGELFF
TRBV2	TRBD1	TRBJ1-1	few	TGTGCCAGCAGCACGCAGGGGGCGAACACTGAAGCTTTCTTT	CASSTQGANTEAFF
TRBV4-1	-	TRBJ1-1	-	TGCGCCAGCAGCCAAGGAAGGGGAGGATTGGTCACTGAAGCTTTCTTT	CASSQGRGGLVTEAFF
TRBV28	TRBD1	TRBJ1-4	-	TGTGCCAGCAGAGACGGACAGGGCGGCGAAAAACTGTTTTTT	CASRDGQGGEKLFF
TRBV9	-	TRBJ1-1	-	TGTGCCAGCAGCGTAACAGGGATTACTGAAGCTTTCTTT	CASSVTGITEAFF
TRBV6-5	-	TRBJ2-5	once	TGTGCCAGCAGAACCGACCGCCCGAGGGGAGAGACCCAGTACTTC	CASRTDRPRGETQYF
TRBV18	TRBD2	TRBJ2-3	-	TGTGCCAGCTCTAAGTCTAGCGGGAACACAGATACGCAGTATTTT	CASSKSSGNTDTQYF
TRBV28	TRBD2	TRBJ2-3	-	TGTGCCAGCAGTTTAAGCGGGAGGTTTCGGGATACGCAGTATTTT	CASSLSGRFRDTQYF
TRBV10-3	-	TRBJ1-1	-	TGTGCCATCAGTGGAAACGAGGGGACTGAAGCTTTCTTT	CAISGNEGTEAFF
TRBV11-2	-	TRBJ2-7	once	TGTGCCAGCAGCTTAGCTCTTCTAGAATACGAGCAGTACTTC	CASSLALLEYEQYF
TRBV5-5	-	TRBJ2-7	-	TGTGCCAGCAGCGGGGCCCACACTACCTACGAGCAGTACTTC	CASSGAHTTYEQYF
TRBV10-2	TRBD2	TRBJ2-5	-	TGCGCCAGCAGTAACCGACTAGCGGGAGAGATAGGGACCCAGTACTTC	CASSNRLAGEIGTQYF
TRBV28	-	TRBJ2-7	-	TGTGCCAGCAGTTTGAGAGGAAGGGACTCCTACGAGCAGTACTTC	CASSLRGRDSYEQYF
TRBV6-6	-	TRBJ1-2	-	TGTGCCAGCAGGGTAGTGAGGGGGGATTCCTATGGCTACACCTTC	CASRVVRGDSYGYTF
TRBV4-1	-	TRBJ2-1	-	TGCGCCAGCAGCAATCGGGGCGTAAACGCGCCATTCTACAATGAGCAGTTCTTC	CASSNRGVNAPFYNEQFF
TRBV7-9	TRBD2	TRBJ2-7	-	TGTGCCAGCAACGTAGCGGGGGTAGCCTACGAGCAGTACTTC	CASNVAGVAYEQYF
TRBV4-1	-	TRBJ2-2	-	TGCGCCAGCAGCCAAGGTAGGGGAAGCCCTACCGGGGAGCTGTTTTTT	CASSQGRGSPTGELFF
TRBV4-1	TRBD1	TRBJ2-6	-	TGCGCCAGCAGCCAAGGGAGAGGGGGCGCCCCCTCTGGGGCCAACGTCCTGACTTTC	CASSQGRGGAPSGANVLTF
TRBV19	-	TRBJ2-5	-	TGTGCCAGTAGTATCGGGGCAGGGGTGGGAAAGACCCAGTACTTC	CASSIGAGVGKTQYF
TRBV27	TRBD1	TRBJ2-7	-	TGTGCCAGCAGGCCTCTTCGGACAGGGTTTGAGCAGTACTTC	CASRPLRTGFEQYF
TRBV5-1	-	TRBJ2-7	-	TGCGCCAGCAGCTATAAGACAGAAAACTACGAGCAGTACTTC	CASSYKTENYEQYF
TRBV15	TRBD2	TRBJ2-2	-	TGTGCCACCAGCAGAGACTTAGCGGGAGGGATCCGGGAGCTGTTTTTT	CATSRDLAGGIRELFF
TRBV25-1	-	TRBJ2-7	-	TGTGCCAGCAGTGAATCCGCGTCAGCGTACGAGCAGTACTTC	CASSESASAYEQYF
TRBV19	-	TRBJ2-7	-	TGTGCCACCGAGTCGCGGACAGACCCTTACGAGCAGTACTTC	CATESRTDPYEQYF
TRBV5-1	TRBD2	TRBJ2-2	-	TGCGCCAGCAGCGCAGCGGGAGAGACCGGGGAGCTGTTTTTT	CASSAAGETGELFF
TRBV19	TRBD2	TRBJ2-4	once	TGTGCCAGTAGTAAACCGACTAGCGGGAGTATCCGATGGGGAAACATTCAGTACTTC	CASSKPTSGSIRWGNIQYF
TRBV6-1	TRBD1	TRBJ1-1	-	TGTGCCAGCATGCGGCAGGGGGTTAGGAACACTGAAGCTTTCTTT	CASMRQGVRNTEAFF
TRBV2	-	TRBJ1-5	-	TGTGCCAGCCAATATAGCAATCAGCCCCAGCATTTT	CASQYSNQPQHF
TRBV19	TRBD1	TRBJ1-1	-	TGTGCCAGTAGTGGGACAGGAGGAGACACTGAAGCTTTCTTT	CASSGTGGDTEAFF
TRBV11-2	-	TRBJ1-4	-	TGTGCCAGCAGCTTAGGACACAGGGTCCCAGGCGGAAAACTGTTTTTT	CASSLGHRVPGGKLFF
TRBV19	-	TRBJ2-7	-	TGTGCCAGTAGTCTGCAGGGAAGCTCCTACGAGCAGTACTTC	CASSLQGSSYEQYF
TRBV19	-	TRBJ2-3	-	TGTGCCAGTAACACGTTGGGGACAGATACGCAGTATTTT	CASNTLGTDTQYF
TRBV2	TRBD1	TRBJ2-7	-	TGTGCCAGCATTGGGACAGGGACCTACGAGCAGTACTTC	CASIGTGTYEQYF
TRBV28	-	TRBJ2-7	-	TGTGCCAGCAGTTTTCGCGCAGTGAAGCAGTACTTC	CASSFRAVKQYF
TRBV2	TRBD2	TRBJ2-7	-	TGTGCCAGCAGCCCACGTTCCGGGACTAGCGTCTCCTACGAGCAGTACTTC	CASSPRSGTSVSYEQYF
TRBV7-9	TRBD2	TRBJ2-3	-	TGTGCCAGCAGTCCTGGGACTAGCGGGGACCTCACAGATACGCAGTATTTT	CASSPGTSGDLTDTQYF
TRBV28	-	TRBJ2-5	-	TGTGCCAGCAGTTCTACCCAGCCGGGATACCTGGTATTGCAGTACTTC	CASSSTQPGYLVLQYF
TRBV4-2	TRBD2	TRBJ2-1	-	TGTGCCAGCAGCCCCCGGACTAGCGGAGACAATGAGCAGTTCTTC	CASSPRTSGDNEQFF
TRBV5-6	-	TRBJ2-2	-	TGTGCCAGCAGCTCCTACGGCAGGGACACCGGGGAGCTGTTTTTT	CASSSYGRDTGELFF
TRBV6-1	-	TRBJ2-4	-	TGTGCCAGCAGTGCGCAACAGGGTAATGTGCACATTCAGTACTTC	CASSAQQGNVHIQYF
TRBV4-1	-	TRBJ2-3	-	TGCGCCAGCAGCCCGCATAGGAACACAGATACGCAGTATTTT	CASSPHRNTDTQYF
TRBV28	TRBD1	TRBJ2-7	-	TGTGCCAGCAGTTTGTACAGGGGGCCCGCGAATACCTACGAGCAGTACTTC	CASSLYRGPANTYEQYF
TRBV28	-	TRBJ2-3	-	TGTGCCAGCACCCGGGGAGATACGCAGTATTTT	CASTRGDTQYF
TRBV28	TRBD2	TRBJ2-1	-	TGTGCCAGCAGCTTAGGGGGGTCAGGTCTTTCTAGCGGGAGCTCCTACAATGAGCAGTTCTTC	CASSLGGSGLSSGSSYNEQFF
TRBV5-1	-	TRBJ2-7	-	TGCGCCAGCAGCTTGGACTCTGGACATATCTACGAGCAGTACTTC	CASSLDSGHIYEQYF
TRBV10-3	TRBD1	TRBJ2-7	-	TGTGCCATCAGTAGACGGGACAGCCCGAGCTCCTACGAGCAGTACTTC	CAISRRDSPSSYEQYF
TRBV5-6	-	TRBJ2-7	-	TGTGCCAGCAGCTCCGCCGGTAGGGCGGCCGACGAGCAGTACTTC	CASSSAGRAADEQYF
TRBV9	TRBD2	TRBJ2-2	-	TGTGCCAGCAGCGTAGGAGCGGGAGATAGACCCGGGGAGCTGTTTTTT	CASSVGAGDRPGELFF